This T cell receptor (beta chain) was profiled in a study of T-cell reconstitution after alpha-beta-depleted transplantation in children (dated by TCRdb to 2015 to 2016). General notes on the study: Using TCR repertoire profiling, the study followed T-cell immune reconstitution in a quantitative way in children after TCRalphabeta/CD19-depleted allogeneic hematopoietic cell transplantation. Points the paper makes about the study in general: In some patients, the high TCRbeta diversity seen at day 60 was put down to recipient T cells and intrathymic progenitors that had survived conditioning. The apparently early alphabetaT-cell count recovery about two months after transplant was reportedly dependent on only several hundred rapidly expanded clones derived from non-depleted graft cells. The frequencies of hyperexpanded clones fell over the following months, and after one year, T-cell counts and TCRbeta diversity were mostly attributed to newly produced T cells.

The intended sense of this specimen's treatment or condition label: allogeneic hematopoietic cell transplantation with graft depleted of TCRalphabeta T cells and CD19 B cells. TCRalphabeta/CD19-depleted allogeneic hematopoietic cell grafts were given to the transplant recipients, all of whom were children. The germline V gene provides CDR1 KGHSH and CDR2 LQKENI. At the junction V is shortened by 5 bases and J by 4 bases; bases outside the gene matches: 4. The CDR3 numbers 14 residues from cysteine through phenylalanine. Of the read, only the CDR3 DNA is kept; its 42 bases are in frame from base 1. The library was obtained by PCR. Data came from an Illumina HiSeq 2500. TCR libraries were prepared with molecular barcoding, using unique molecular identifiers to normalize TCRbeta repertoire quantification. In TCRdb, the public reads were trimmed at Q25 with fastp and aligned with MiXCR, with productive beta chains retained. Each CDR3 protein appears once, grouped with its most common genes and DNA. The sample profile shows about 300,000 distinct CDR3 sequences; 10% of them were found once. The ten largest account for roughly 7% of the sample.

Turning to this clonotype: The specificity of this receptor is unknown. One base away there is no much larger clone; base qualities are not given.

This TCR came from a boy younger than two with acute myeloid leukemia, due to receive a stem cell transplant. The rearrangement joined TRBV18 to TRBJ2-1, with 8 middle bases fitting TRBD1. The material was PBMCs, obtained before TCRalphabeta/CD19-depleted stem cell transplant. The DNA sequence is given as TGTGCCAGCTCAGCCGACAGGGGTTACAATGAGCAGTTCTTC. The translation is CASSADRGYNEQFF.